The 10 T cell receptor beta chains presented below share a single source sample, sequenced in a study of early T cells in non-severe SARS-CoV-2 infection. Each CDR3 protein is one row after TCRdb ran MiXCR on the 5' RACE reads. The sample lists tens of thousands of distinct CDR3 sequences; almost 7.5% were seen once. Sequenced material: whole blood. All receptors derive from an adult who was a healthcare worker with PCR-confirmed SARS-CoV-2 infection or an uninfected control (not recorded which).

At least ten counts were recorded for this clonotype. This chain joins TRBV29-1 and TRBJ2-1; D gene uncertain. V was trimmed by 3 bases and J by 10 bases, leaving 13 bases between them. Germline V gives CDR1 SQVTM, CDR2 ANQGSEA. The CDR3 runs 12 residues. CDR3 protein: CSVEASVEEQFF. The CDR3 bases are TGCAGCGTTGAGGCCAGCGTGGAGGAGCAGTTCTTC.

This clonotype came up many times. The chain combines TRBV6-6 with TRBJ1-2; 7 nucleotides agree with TRBD1. V lost 8 bases, J lost 2 bases, and 5 bases stayed unmatched. This CDR3 spans 13 amino acids. Germline V gives CDR1 MNHNY, CDR2 SVGAGI (reference sequence). CDR3 nucleotide sequence: TGTGCCAGCGCAGGGGGACAGAACTATGGCTACACCTTC. Translated, it gives CASAGGQNYGYTF.

This clonotype was detected a few times. The junction departs from germline at one end; a sequencing error may be responsible. This sequence joins TRBV7-2 and TRBJ1-6; D not certain. Per the germline V gene, CDR1 is SGHTA and CDR2 is FQGNSA. The CDR3 has 13 amino acids. The CDR3 loop is CASSLHHRSPLHF. DNA of the CDR3: TGTGCCAGCAGCCTACACCACCGCTCACCCCTCCATTTT. Drawing the rest from reference TRBV7-2 and TRBJ1-6, the complete variable domain is GAGVSQSPSNKVTEKGKDVELRCDPISGHTALYWYRQSLGQGLEFLIYFQGNSAPDKSGLPSDRFSAERTGGSVSTLTIQRTQQEDSAVYLCASSLHHRSPLHFGNGTRLTVT.

The V gene is TRBV5-1, the J gene TRBJ2-3; either TRBD1 or TRBD2 may supply D (6 bases each). Germline loops: CDR1 SGHRS, CDR2 YFSETQ. There are 14 residues in the CDR3. With 5 bases removed from V and 3 bases from J, the gap between germline ends came to 13 bases. The CDR3 loop is CASSGGQPTDTQYF. CDR3 DNA sequence: TGCGCCAGCAGTGGGGGGCAGCCAACAGATACGCAGTATTTT.

This clonotype was recorded at least ten times. The chain combines TRBV7-8 with TRBJ1-2; unclear D gene. Germline assignment: CDR1 SGHVS and CDR2 FQNEAQ. Trimming pared 0 bases from V and 0 bases from J, leaving 14 bases between. The CDR3 loop spans 17 amino acids. The CDR3 loop reads CASSLAVVQTTNYGYTF. DNA of the CDR3: TGTGCCAGCAGCTTAGCCGTTGTCCAGACAACTAACTATGGCTACACCTTC.

The chain recombines TRBV2 with TRBJ2-5; tentative D call: TRBD1 (6 bases). This CDR3 comprises 13 residues. Looked up from germline, CDR1 is SNHLY and CDR2 is FYNNEI. Trimming took 3 bases from V and 10 from J, leaving 15 bases between them. The CDR3 DNA reads as TGTGCCAGCAGTGAGGAACAGGGCGGAGGCCAGTACTTC. It codes for CASSEEQGGGQYF.

This clonotype was seen many times. The chain recombines TRBV19 with TRBJ2-1; 7 bases are a match to TRBD1. CDR1 is LNHDA, CDR2 SQIVND, per germline (reference sequence). This CDR3 contains 16 residues. The trim removed 5 bases at V and 7 bases at J, leaving 14 bases unmatched. CDR3 DNA: TGTGCCAGTAGTGGGCAGGGGGTATTCCTACAGAATGAGCAGTTCTTC. This codes for CASSGQGVFLQNEQFF.

This clonotype turned up a few times. This chain links TRBV12-3 or TRBV12-4 with TRBJ1-1; D is ambiguous. The CDR3 loop spans 12 amino acids. V lost 5 bases and J 5 bases, leaving 9 bases between the germline ends. CDR3: CASSTLGTEAFF. Here the CDR3 DNA reads TGTGCCAGCAGTACATTAGGGACTGAAGCTTTCTTT.

The sample holds a few counts of this clonotype. The rearrangement joins TRBV18 to TRBJ2-5; 12 positions match TRBD2. After removal of 4 bases from V and 2 bases from J, the junction contained 8 bases not matched to a gene. The CDR3 runs to 17 residues. Germline V lookup: CDR1 KGHSH, CDR2 LQKENI. CDR3 in amino acids: CASSLGTSGPYQETQYF. CDR3 nucleotide sequence: TGTGCCAGCTCACTTGGGACTAGCGGGCCCTATCAAGAGACCCAGTACTTC.

This clonotype has a count of ten or more. The chain links TRBV29-1 to TRBJ1-5; D is unresolved. V was shortened by 4 bases and J by 2 bases, with 15 bases between the two germline ends. This CDR3 contains 15 residues. In germline, CDR1 is SQVTM, CDR2 ANQGSEA. CDR3 sequence reads: CSVADGFLGNQPQHF. CDR3 DNA: TGCAGCGTTGCTGATGGTTTCTTGGGCAATCAGCCCCAGCATTTT.